Listed below are T cell receptor beta chains from one sample, sequenced in a study of blood T cell repertoires in COVID-19. TCRdb's copy holds only in-frame clones and misses some; the assay was immunoSEQ multiplex PCR. Here the sample spans tens of thousands of clones, 85% to 90% being singletons. What was sequenced was peripheral blood. The receptor set was obtained from a woman aged 55-70 years with COVID-19, enrolled during active disease. Both conserved end residues are part of each CDR3. The order of the fields is CDR3 protein, CDR3 DNA, J gene, clone size, V gene, D gene. A D gene is named only where the DNA matches it firmly. Some rows have no size entry. The others give once, few or many, or a class for an expanded clone.

CDR3aa: CATGSTGELFF
CDR3nt: TGTGCCACCGGGAGTACCGGGGAGCTGTTTTTT
j_gene: TRBJ2-2
abundance: NA
v_gene: TRBV6-5
d_gene: NA

CDR3aa: CASSLGTAGNTIYF
CDR3nt: TGTGCCAGCAGCTTAGGGACTGCTGGAAACACCATATATTTT
j_gene: TRBJ1-3
abundance: NA
v_gene: TRBV11-3
d_gene: NA

CDR3aa: CAWRGQSGTSSYNSPLHF
CDR3nt: TGTGCCTGGAGGGGACAGAGCGGAACTAGCTCCTATAATTCACCCCTCCACTTT
j_gene: TRBJ1-6
abundance: NA
v_gene: TRBV30
d_gene: TRBD1

CDR3aa: CAWSHRYQETQYF
CDR3nt: TGTGCCTGGAGTCACAGATACCAAGAGACCCAGTACTTC
j_gene: TRBJ2-5
abundance: NA
v_gene: TRBV30
d_gene: NA

CDR3aa: CASSLGKGAGEKLFF
CDR3nt: TGTGCCAGCAGCCTAGGAAAGGGGGCGGGGGAAAAACTGTTTTTT
j_gene: TRBJ1-4
abundance: NA
v_gene: TRBV11-2
d_gene: TRBD1

CDR3aa: CASSPGRESGPNYGYTF
CDR3nt: TGTGCCAGCTCACCCGGCCGGGAGTCGGGCCCGAACTATGGCTACACCTTC
j_gene: TRBJ1-2
abundance: once
v_gene: TRBV18
d_gene: NA

CDR3aa: CASSLWGTGGRKTQYF
CDR3nt: TGTGCCAGCAGCCTCTGGGGGACAGGGGGCAGGAAGACCCAGTACTTC
j_gene: TRBJ2-5
abundance: NA
v_gene: TRBV6-2/TRBV6-3
d_gene: TRBD1

CDR3aa: CSVARGAIGDTEAFF
CDR3nt: TGCAGCGTTGCTCGGGGTGCGATTGGGGACACTGAAGCTTTCTTT
j_gene: TRBJ1-1
abundance: NA
v_gene: TRBV29-1
d_gene: NA

CDR3aa: CAWSRGISAEKLFF
CDR3nt: TGTGCCTGGTCGAGGGGGATTTCGGCTGAAAAACTGTTTTTT
j_gene: TRBJ1-4
abundance: NA
v_gene: TRBV30
d_gene: NA

CDR3aa: CASSKSTGQRTGGYTF
CDR3nt: TGTGCCAGCAGCAAATCGACGGGACAGAGAACGGGGGGCTACACCTTC
j_gene: TRBJ1-2
abundance: NA
v_gene: TRBV9
d_gene: TRBD1

CDR3aa: CASSLTTGGYEQYF
CDR3nt: TGTGCCAGCAGTTTAACGACAGGGGGCTACGAGCAGTACTTC
j_gene: TRBJ2-7
abundance: few
v_gene: TRBV27
d_gene: TRBD1

CDR3aa: CASSWMHRGSYTEAFF
CDR3nt: TGTGCCAGCAGCTGGATGCACAGGGGTAGTTACACTGAAGCTTTCTTT
j_gene: TRBJ1-1
abundance: NA
v_gene: TRBV5-5
d_gene: TRBD1

CDR3aa: CASTEGGSSNEKLFF
CDR3nt: TGTGCCAGCACCGAAGGGGGAAGTTCGAATGAAAAACTGTTTTTT
j_gene: TRBJ1-4
abundance: NA
v_gene: TRBV9
d_gene: NA

CDR3aa: CASRGGGTEAFF
CDR3nt: TGTGCCAGCAGGGGCGGAGGCACTGAAGCTTTCTTT
j_gene: TRBJ1-1
abundance: NA
v_gene: TRBV12-3/TRBV12-4
d_gene: NA

CDR3aa: CASSPGGSQFF
CDR3nt: TGTGCCAGCAGCCCAGGGGGGTCGCAGTTCTTC
j_gene: TRBJ2-1
abundance: once
v_gene: TRBV14
d_gene: NA

CDR3aa: CASSTRTSGTYEQYF
CDR3nt: TGTGCCAGTAGTACCCGGACTAGCGGGACCTACGAGCAGTACTTC
j_gene: TRBJ2-7
abundance: NA
v_gene: TRBV19
d_gene: TRBD2

CDR3aa: CASRPSRVPYEKLFF
CDR3nt: TGTGCCAGCAGGCCGTCGCGGGTTCCTTATGAAAAACTGTTTTTT
j_gene: TRBJ1-4
abundance: few
v_gene: TRBV27
d_gene: NA

CDR3aa: CSVLQGANTGELFF
CDR3nt: TGCAGCGTACTACAGGGGGCGAACACCGGGGAGCTGTTTTTT
j_gene: TRBJ2-2
abundance: NA
v_gene: TRBV29-1
d_gene: TRBD1

CDR3aa: CASTQVGASTDTQYF
CDR3nt: TGTGCCAGCACCCAGGTAGGGGCAAGCACAGATACGCAGTATTTT
j_gene: TRBJ2-3
abundance: NA
v_gene: TRBV11-3
d_gene: NA

CDR3aa: CASDPTGPQPQHF
CDR3nt: TGTGCCAGCGACCCGACAGGGCCTCAGCCCCAGCATTTT
j_gene: TRBJ1-5
abundance: NA
v_gene: TRBV28
d_gene: TRBD1

CDR3aa: CASSDLAGEGTDTQYF
CDR3nt: TGTGCCAGCAGTGACCTAGCGGGAGAGGGCACAGATACGCAGTATTTT
j_gene: TRBJ2-3
abundance: NA
v_gene: TRBV6-4
d_gene: TRBD2

CDR3aa: CAISGTGGNSPLHF
CDR3nt: TGTGCCATCAGTGGGACAGGGGGCAATTCACCCCTCCACTTT
j_gene: TRBJ1-6
abundance: few
v_gene: TRBV10-3
d_gene: TRBD1

CDR3aa: CASIPFGRASTDTQYF
CDR3nt: TGTGCCAGCATTCCCTTTGGGAGGGCTAGCACAGATACGCAGTATTTT
j_gene: TRBJ2-3
abundance: NA
v_gene: TRBV28
d_gene: TRBD2

CDR3aa: CASSLSFGEGYNEQFF
CDR3nt: TGTGCCAGCAGTTTATCGTTTGGTGAGGGCTACAATGAGCAGTTCTTC
j_gene: TRBJ2-1
abundance: NA
v_gene: TRBV27
d_gene: NA

CDR3aa: CASRRQGYEKLFF
CDR3nt: TGTGCCAGCAGGCGACAGGGATATGAAAAACTGTTTTTT
j_gene: TRBJ1-4
abundance: NA
v_gene: TRBV5-6
d_gene: TRBD1

CDR3aa: CASSIGLPRGSNQPQHF
CDR3nt: TGTGCCAGTAGTATCGGGCTCCCCCGGGGAAGCAATCAGCCCCAGCATTTT
j_gene: TRBJ1-5
abundance: once
v_gene: TRBV19
d_gene: NA

CDR3aa: CASSITSGPKNIQYF
CDR3nt: TGTGCCAGTAGTATAACTAGCGGGCCCAAAAACATTCAGTACTTC
j_gene: TRBJ2-4
abundance: NA
v_gene: TRBV19
d_gene: TRBD2

CDR3aa: CASSPKPGTGENQPQHF
CDR3nt: TGTGCCAGCTCACCAAAGCCCGGGACAGGGGAAAATCAGCCCCAGCATTTT
j_gene: TRBJ1-5
abundance: NA
v_gene: TRBV18
d_gene: TRBD1

CDR3aa: CASSGGHTGGVEAFF
CDR3nt: TGTGCCAGCAGTGGGGGCCATACAGGGGGCGTTGAAGCTTTCTTT
j_gene: TRBJ1-1
abundance: NA
v_gene: TRBV2
d_gene: TRBD1

CDR3aa: CASSAGSSYGYTF
CDR3nt: TGTGCCAGCAGCGCCGGTAGTAGCTATGGCTACACCTTC
j_gene: TRBJ1-2
abundance: NA
v_gene: TRBV28
d_gene: NA

CDR3aa: CSASELGYTF
CDR3nt: TGCAGTGCTAGCGAACTAGGCTACACCTTC
j_gene: TRBJ1-2
abundance: NA
v_gene: TRBV20-1
d_gene: NA

CDR3aa: CASSFGSFSYEQYF
CDR3nt: TGTGCCAGCAGCTTCGGGTCTTTCTCCTACGAGCAGTACTTC
j_gene: TRBJ2-7
abundance: NA
v_gene: TRBV5-4
d_gene: NA

CDR3aa: CASSLAPGPGNTIYF
CDR3nt: TGTGCCAGCAGCTTAGCTCCAGGGCCAGGAAACACCATATATTTT
j_gene: TRBJ1-3
abundance: NA
v_gene: TRBV11-2
d_gene: NA

CDR3aa: CASGQGFGNSPLHF
CDR3nt: TGTGCCAGCGGGCAGGGTTTTGGTAATTCACCCCTCCACTTT
j_gene: TRBJ1-6
abundance: NA
v_gene: TRBV7-9
d_gene: NA

CDR3aa: CASSRLAGDSYEQYF
CDR3nt: TGTGCCAGCAGCCGACTAGCGGGAGACTCCTACGAGCAGTACTTC
j_gene: TRBJ2-7
abundance: once
v_gene: TRBV7-6
d_gene: TRBD2

CDR3aa: CASSRELSSYNEQFF
CDR3nt: TGTGCCAGCAGCCGGGAACTCAGCTCCTACAATGAGCAGTTCTTC
j_gene: TRBJ2-1
abundance: NA
v_gene: TRBV13
d_gene: NA

CDR3aa: CASSLSGFTDTQYF
CDR3nt: TGTGCCAGCAGCTTATCGGGGTTCACAGATACGCAGTATTTT
j_gene: TRBJ2-3
abundance: once
v_gene: TRBV11-2
d_gene: NA

CDR3aa: CASSRPGQGYNEQFF
CDR3nt: TGTGCCAGCAGTCGGCCGGGACAGGGATACAATGAGCAGTTCTTC
j_gene: TRBJ2-1
abundance: NA
v_gene: TRBV6-2/TRBV6-3
d_gene: TRBD1

CDR3aa: CASSIGLAGRSGTDTQYF
CDR3nt: TGCGCCAGCAGCATCGGACTAGCGGGGAGATCGGGCACAGATACGCAGTATTTT
j_gene: TRBJ2-3
abundance: NA
v_gene: TRBV5-1
d_gene: TRBD2

CDR3aa: CASSPRTGGNTEAFF
CDR3nt: TGTGCCAGCAGCCCACGGACAGGGGGCAACACTGAAGCTTTCTTT
j_gene: TRBJ1-1
abundance: NA
v_gene: TRBV7-8
d_gene: TRBD1

CDR3aa: CASSLLTGNNSPLHF
CDR3nt: TGTGCCAGCAGTTTATTGACAGGGAATAATTCACCCCTCCACTTT
j_gene: TRBJ1-6
abundance: NA
v_gene: TRBV27
d_gene: TRBD1

CDR3aa: CATGNYGYTF
CDR3nt: TGTGCCACAGGGAACTATGGCTACACCTTC
j_gene: TRBJ1-2
abundance: NA
v_gene: TRBV10-3
d_gene: NA

CDR3aa: CASSPRNRVHSPLHF
CDR3nt: TGTGCCAGCTCCCCCCGAAACAGGGTGCACTCACCCCTCCACTTT
j_gene: TRBJ1-6
abundance: NA
v_gene: TRBV18
d_gene: NA

CDR3aa: CASRAGTGSEAFF
CDR3nt: TGTGCCAGCAGGGCCGGGACAGGTTCTGAAGCTTTCTTT
j_gene: TRBJ1-1
abundance: NA
v_gene: TRBV12-3/TRBV12-4
d_gene: TRBD1

CDR3aa: CASSQASGWNTGELFF
CDR3nt: TGCGCCAGCAGCCAAGCCTCAGGGTGGAACACCGGGGAGCTGTTTTTT
j_gene: TRBJ2-2
abundance: NA
v_gene: TRBV4-1
d_gene: NA

CDR3aa: CASRTESNQPQHF
CDR3nt: TGTGCCAGCAGAACTGAAAGCAATCAGCCCCAGCATTTT
j_gene: TRBJ1-5
abundance: NA
v_gene: TRBV28
d_gene: NA